A single sample is the source of the 13 T cell receptor beta chains below, sequenced in a study of blood T cell repertoires in COVID-19. Libraries were prepared by immunoSEQ multiplex PCR; TCRdb keeps only in-frame clonotypes and omits some of them. Of a few hundred thousand clones in the sample, 80% to 90% are singletons; the top ten hold about 11%. Sequencing was carried out using peripheral blood. These TCRs come from a woman aged 70 to 79 with acute or convalescent COVID-19.

The rearrangement uses TRBV12-3 or TRBV12-4 and TRBJ1-3; 11 bases line up with TRBD1. V lost 7 bases and J lost 7; bases outside the gene matches: 3. This CDR3 is 13 amino acids long. In DNA, the CDR3 is TGTGCCAGCACCGGGACAGGGGGGAACACCATATATTTT. Its protein product is CASTGTGGNTIYF.

The chain is built from TRBV4-1 and TRBJ2-7; tentatively, D is TRBD2 (6 bases). There are 19 residues in the CDR3. Germline values: CDR1 MGHRA, CDR2 YSYEKL. V was shortened by 0 bases and J by 1 base, with 22 bases between the two germline ends. CDR3 DNA: TGCGCCAGCAGCCAAGATTATTCGCCCGGGACGGGAGCTTCCTACGAGCAGTACTTC. This codes for CASSQDYSPGTGASYEQYF.

This chain links TRBV9 with TRBJ1-2; 7 bases map to TRBD1. The CDR3 is 14 amino acids. V was clipped by 7 bases and J by 1 base; unmatched bases: 7. Germline V gene lookup returns CDR1 SGDLS and CDR2 YYNGEE. The CDR3 DNA sequence: TGTGCCAGCGGGGCGGGACAGTTTAACTATGGCTACACCTTC. Translated, it gives CASGAGQFNYGYTF.

The V gene is TRBV15, the J gene TRBJ2-3; no reliable D call. The germline gives CDR1 LNHNV, CDR2 YYDKDF (reference sequence). V lost 5 bases, J lost 1 base, and 13 bases lay in between. This CDR3 spans 15 amino acids. The CDR3 protein is CATSRRRVGTDTQYF. The CDR3 DNA sequence: TGTGCCACCAGCCGCCGTCGGGTGGGCACAGATACGCAGTATTTT.

The rearrangement uses TRBV6-1 and TRBJ2-1, with D perhaps matching TRBD1 (5 bases). Germline V lookup: CDR1 MNHNS, CDR2 SASEGT. V lost 1 base, J lost 2 bases, and 9 bases lay in between. The CDR3 is made up of 15 amino acids. This chain's CDR3 is CASSEVPGTYNEQFF. CDR3 DNA sequence: TGTGCCAGCAGTGAAGTTCCAGGGACCTACAATGAGCAGTTCTTC.

V gene TRBV5-1 combines with J gene TRBJ2-1; D might be TRBD2 (6 bases). The ends were cut back, 0 bases at V and 0 bases at J, with 10 bases in the middle. The V gene's germline CDR1 is SGHRS and CDR2 YFSETQ. This CDR3 comprises 16 residues. DNA of the CDR3: TGCGCCAGCAGCTTGGGCGGGGCCGTCTCCTACAATGAGCAGTTCTTC. This sequence encodes CASSLGGAVSYNEQFF.

The V call is TRBV7-8, the J call TRBJ1-6; tentatively, D is TRBD1 (5 bases). Deletions cut 2 bases from V and 8 bases from J, with 10 bases between. Germline values: CDR1 SGHVS, CDR2 FQNEAQ. This CDR3 contains 14 residues. As DNA, the CDR3 is TGTGCCAGCAGCTTACGAGGACAAGATTCACCCCTCCACTTT. This codes for CASSLRGQDSPLHF.

The gene calls are TRBV30 and TRBJ2-3; D is possibly TRBD1 (6 bases). The V and J ends lost 5 bases and 7 bases respectively, with 13 bases between them. The germline CDR1 and CDR2 sequences are GTSNPN and SVGIG (reference sequence). The CDR3 totals 12 residues. The chain's CDR3 is CAWLTGTNTQYF. The CDR3 nucleotides read TGTGCCTGGTTGACAGGCACTAATACGCAGTATTTT. The variable domain in full, completed from reference TRBV30 and TRBJ2-3, reads SQTIHQWPATLVQPVGSPLSLECTVEGTSNPNLYWYRQAAGRGLQLLFYSVGIGQISSEVPQNLSASRPQDRQFILSSKKLLLSDSGFYLCAWLTGTNTQYFGPGTRLTVL.

V gene TRBV11-3 combines with J gene TRBJ1-1; no firm D call. Germline-derived CDR1 and CDR2 are SGHNT and YENEEA. CDR3 length: 13 residues. V lost 0 bases, J lost 2 bases, and 4 bases lay in between. The CDR3 DNA sequence: TGTGCCAGCAGCTTAGATCCAAACACTGAAGCTTTCTTT. As protein: CASSLDPNTEAFF.

This chain connects TRBV5-6 to TRBJ1-2, with a weak D call TRBD1 (5 bases). CDR1 is SGHDT and CDR2 is YYEEEE in the germline V gene. Trimming took off 6 bases at V and 2 bases at J, with 11 bases between the two ends. The CDR3 is 13 amino acids. The CDR3 sequence: CASTPGGNYGYTF. The CDR3 DNA sequence: TGTGCCAGCACCCCCGGGGGGAACTATGGCTACACCTTC.

The rearrangement joins TRBV6-5 to TRBJ1-1; D possibly corresponds to TRBD1 (6 bases). Looked up from germline, CDR1 is MNHEY and CDR2 is SVGAGI. V was trimmed by 6 bases and J by 0 bases, leaving 14 bases between them. The CDR3 length is 15 residues. Here the CDR3 reads CASSPPQGMNTEAFF. In DNA form, the CDR3 reads TGTGCCAGCAGCCCCCCACAGGGTATGAACACTGAAGCTTTCTTT.

CDR3 protein: CATSRDPSGGGKFF. CDR3 coding DNA: TGTGCCACCAGCAGAGATCCTTCGGGGGGGGGCAAGTTCTTC. This chain uses TRBV15 with TRBJ2-1, with TRBD2 matching 8 bases. Germline V gene lookup returns CDR1 LNHNV and CDR2 YYDKDF (reference sequence). Trimming took 0 bases from V and 14 from J; bases not matched to a gene: 9. The CDR3 runs 14 residues.

This chain joins TRBV12-5 and TRBJ2-2; D gene uncertain. Germline V gives CDR1 LGHNT, CDR2 FRNRAP. Trimming removed 6 bases from V and 7 bases from J, with 9 bases in between. The CDR3 consists of 12 residues. The CDR3, as DNA: TGTGCTAGTGGCCCCCACGGCGGGGAGCTGTTTTTT. Translating gives CASGPHGGELFF. The complete variable domain, with remaining parts taken from reference TRBV12-5 and TRBJ2-2, reads DARVTQTPRHKVTEMGQEVTMRCQPILGHNTVFWYRQTMMQGLELLAYFRNRAPLDDSGMPKDRFSAEMPDATLATLKIQPSEPRDSAVYFCASGPHGGELFFGEGSRLTVL.